Below are 13 T cell receptor beta chains sequenced from a single sample in a study of blood T cells in healthy people across ages. A second about 7 to 12 cycle PCR used barcoded and J-beta primers. Using its own MiXCR run on the 5' RACE reads, TCRdb lists one record per CDR3 protein. The data show approximately 680,000 distinct CDR3 sequences, with about 32% seen just once and 15% held by the top ten. Sequenced: blood. The receptors were gathered from a woman of 80 years or more in good health.

This chain joins TRBV19 and TRBJ1-2; D unresolved. The germline V and J ends were trimmed by 8 bases and 0 bases, with 1 base remaining between them. This CDR3 has 10 amino acids. Per germline, CDR1 LNHDA and CDR2 SQIVND (reference sequence). CDR3 sequence: CASSNYGYTF. In nucleotides, the CDR3 is TGTGCCAGTTCTAACTATGGCTACACCTTC.

The gene calls are TRBV4-2 and TRBJ2-5, with 11 bases identical to TRBD2. In germline, CDR1 is LGHNA, CDR2 YNFKEQ. This CDR3 region has 16 residues. V lost 0 bases, J lost 11 bases, and 11 bases stayed unmatched. This CDR3 is CASSQDGSGGAPEQYF. The CDR3 nucleotides are TGTGCCAGCAGCCAAGACGGTAGCGGGGGGGCCCCTGAGCAGTACTTC.

Notes on this clonotype: Being one base from a much bigger clone, this may be a read error. The chain links TRBV15 to TRBJ1-2; D is perhaps TRBD1 (5 bases). The germline V and J ends were trimmed by 1 base and 4 bases, with 10 bases remaining between them. This CDR3 is 14 amino acids long. Germline V gene lookup returns CDR1 LNHNV and CDR2 YYDKDF (reference sequence). The CDR3 region is CATSRGGMGYGYTF. The DNA of the CDR3 is TGTGCCACCAGCAGAGGGGGGATGGGCTATGGCTACACCTTC.

There are many counts of this clonotype. The V and J genes are TRBV2 and TRBJ1-1; D is unresolved. Germline lookup yields CDR1 SNHLY and CDR2 FYNNEI. The V end lost 7 bases, the J end lost 2 bases, and 11 bases lay between the germline ends. The CDR3 covers 13 residues. CDR3 protein: CASMANINTEAFF. The CDR3 DNA reads TGTGCCAGCATGGCAAACATCAACACTGAAGCTTTCTTT.

This clonotype was counted many times. The chain employs TRBV7-6 and TRBJ2-1, with 12 bases that match TRBD2. Germline V lookup: CDR1 SGHVS, CDR2 FNYEAQ. The CDR3 loop spans 15 amino acids. The junction had 8 bases not matched to a gene; V was cut back by 5 bases and J by 9 bases. The CDR3 sequence: CASSHRLAGAPEQFF. The CDR3 DNA follows: TGTGCCAGCAGCCACCGACTAGCGGGGGCGCCTGAGCAGTTCTTC.

This clonotype was counted many times. The chain employs TRBV7-3 and TRBJ2-7; D call uncertain. The CDR3 covers 15 residues. In germline, CDR1 is SGHTA, CDR2 FQGTGA. Trimming stripped 0 bases from V and 2 bases from J, with 11 bases between. The CDR3: CASSLTPSRTYEQYF. The CDR3 nucleotides read TGTGCCAGCAGCTTAACCCCAAGCAGAACCTACGAGCAGTACTTC.

About this clonotype: A much larger clone is a single base away; this may be a read error. The chain is built from TRBV20-1 and TRBJ2-1, with a tentative D call TRBD1 (6 bases). Germline values: CDR1 DFQATT, CDR2 SNEGSKA (reference sequence). V lost 5 bases and J 9 bases, leaving 11 bases between the germline ends. This CDR3 contains 11 residues. The CDR3 nucleotides are TGCAGTGCTCAGACAGGAGGTGAGCAGTTCTTC. It codes for CSAQTGGEQFF.

The chain uses TRBV6-5 and TRBJ1-2; D is ambiguous. The germline gives CDR1 MNHEY, CDR2 SVGAGI. This CDR3 contains 16 residues. The V end lost 0 bases, the J end lost 2 bases, and 13 bases lay between the germline ends. CDR3 residues: CASSYSRWARNYGYTF. DNA of the CDR3: TGTGCCAGCAGTTACTCGAGATGGGCCCGCAACTATGGCTACACCTTC.

This clonotype appeared many times. CDR3 sequence: CASSRGQGPYGYTF. The DNA for the CDR3 is TGTGCCAGCAGTCGGGGACAGGGCCCCTATGGCTACACCTTC. This sequence joins TRBV6-5 and TRBJ1-2, with 9 bases identical to TRBD1. Germline CDR1 and CDR2: MNHEY and SVGAGI. J lost 4 bases, V lost 5 bases, and 5 bases had no gene match. The CDR3 is 14 amino acids.

Ten or more counts support this clonotype. The chain combines TRBV20-1 with TRBJ2-1; TRBD2 aligns across 8 bases. Germline CDR1 reads DFQATT; CDR2 reads SNEGSKA (reference sequence). V dropped 6 bases and J dropped 0; count of bases not matched to a gene: 4. The CDR3 covers 14 residues. CDR3 nucleotide sequence: TGCAGTGCGCGGGGGGCGAGCTCCTACAATGAGCAGTTCTTC. Its protein is CSARGASSYNEQFF.

The CDR3 is CSVVGAAYEQYF. As DNA, the CDR3 is TGCAGCGTGGTAGGGGCGGCCTACGAGCAGTACTTC. The chain carries TRBV29-1 and TRBJ2-7; D is perhaps TRBD1 (5 bases). V lost 6 bases and J 2 bases, leaving 11 bases between the germline ends. This CDR3 comprises 12 residues. The germline V gene has CDR1 SQVTM and CDR2 ANQGSEA.

The gene calls are TRBV12-3 or TRBV12-4 and TRBJ1-1; TRBD1 might be the D (5 bases). V gave up 7 bases and J gave up 5 bases, with 14 bases separating them. The CDR3 is made up of 13 amino acids. CDR3 nucleotides: TGTGCCAGCACTCAAGGGGATTTTACTGAAGCTTTCTTT. Translated, it gives CASTQGDFTEAFF.

Many counts were recorded for this clonotype. The chain uses TRBV28 and TRBJ2-7; D remains ambiguous. Germline CDR1 MDHEN, CDR2 SYDVKM. The CDR3 covers 13 residues. Trimming took off 5 bases at V and 3 bases at J, with 11 bases between the two ends. The CDR3, as DNA: TGTGCCAGCAGTGCCCATCAGGTCTACGAGCAGTACTTC. It is translated as CASSAHQVYEQYF.